The 16 T cell receptor beta chains below all came from one sample that was sequenced in a study of blood T cell repertoires in COVID-19. Assay: immunoSEQ multiplex PCR; the TCRdb copy retains only in-frame clones and omits some. The data show about 120,000 clones, 87% seen once. Sequencing input: peripheral blood. Receptors were obtained from a woman aged 45-65 years with acute or convalescent COVID-19.

V is TRBV29-1 and J is TRBJ2-1, with TRBD2 as a possible D gene (5 bases). The CDR3 has 14 amino acids. The V and J ends lost 3 bases and 7 bases respectively, with 16 bases between them. The V gene's germline CDR1 is SQVTM and CDR2 ANQGSEA. The CDR3 here is CSVDTKGPGNEQFF. The CDR3 DNA sequence: TGCAGCGTTGATACTAAAGGGCCGGGGAATGAGCAGTTCTTC.

This clone was found a few times. This rearrangement joins TRBV5-5 to TRBJ1-2; D might be TRBD1 (6 bases). V dropped 0 bases and J dropped 0 bases, with 18 bases sitting between them. This CDR3 is 18 amino acids long. Germline values: CDR1 SGHKS, CDR2 YYEKEE (reference sequence). CDR3 sequence reads: CASSLAGQGRGTNYGYTF. DNA of the CDR3: TGTGCCAGCAGCTTGGCCGGGCAGGGGAGGGGAACTAACTATGGCTACACCTTC. Together with reference TRBV5-5 and TRBJ1-2, the CDR3 gives the full variable domain: DAGVTQSPTHLIKTRGQQVTLRCSPISGHKSVSWYQQVLGQGPQFIFQYYEKEERGRGNFPDRFSARQFPNYSSELNVNALLLGDSALYLCASSLAGQGRGTNYGYTFGSGTRLTVV.

This clone was detected only a few times. V usage is TRBV5-6 and J usage is TRBJ1-1, with D possibly matching TRBD1 (5 bases). This CDR3 has 15 amino acids. Germline loops: CDR1 SGHDT, CDR2 YYEEEE. Trimming pared 6 bases from V and 5 bases from J, leaving 20 bases between. CDR3: CASTENAGKGTEAFF. The DNA for the CDR3 is TGTGCCAGCACCGAAAACGCGGGGAAGGGGACTGAAGCTTTCTTT.

This clone came up a few times. This sequence joins TRBV19 and TRBJ1-2, with 9 bases identical to TRBD1. Losses at the gene ends were 3 bases for V and 4 bases for J; bases not matched to a gene: 6. Germline CDR1 LNHDA, CDR2 SQIVND (reference sequence). This CDR3 is built from 15 residues. The CDR3 reads CASSMGGQGPYGYTF. The CDR3 bases are TGTGCCAGTAGTATGGGGGGACAGGGTCCCTATGGCTACACCTTC.

The genes are TRBV27 and TRBJ1-5; 7 bases map to TRBD1. The CDR3 covers 14 residues. Germline assignment: CDR1 MNHEY and CDR2 SMNVEV (reference sequence). V shed 6 bases, J shed 5 bases, and the junction held 7 bases outside the gene matches. CDR3 bases: TGTGCCAGCAGAAACCTACAGGGGTATCAGCCCCAGCATTTT. Translating gives CASRNLQGYQPQHF.

The V call is TRBV7-9, the J call TRBJ1-2; 10 positions match TRBD1. The CDR3 extends over 14 amino acids. Germline-derived CDR1 and CDR2 are SEHNR and FQNEAQ (reference sequence). V lost 5 bases to trimming and J lost 7 bases; unmatched junction nucleotides: 7. CDR3 sequence: CASSPRDRGGGYTF. The CDR3, as DNA: TGTGCCAGCAGCCCCCGGGACAGGGGTGGTGGCTACACCTTC.

In this sample, this clone turned up a few times. J is TRBJ2-2 and V is TRBV11-3; 7 bases are shared with TRBD1. The V and J ends lost 8 bases and 6 bases, in that order; junction bases with no gene match: 6. The CDR3 contains 13 residues. Germline V gives CDR1 SGHNT, CDR2 YENEEA. The CDR3 here is CASEDRGPGELFF. CDR3 bases: TGTGCCAGCGAAGATAGGGGGCCCGGGGAGCTGTTTTTT.

V gene TRBV19 combines with J gene TRBJ1-3, with 7 bases that match TRBD1. The CDR3 is 15 amino acids. Germline values: CDR1 LNHDA, CDR2 SQIVND (reference sequence). J was trimmed by 0 bases and V by 7 bases; bases with no gene match: 6. The chain's CDR3 is CASMTTGTSGNTIYF. CDR3 coding DNA: TGTGCCAGTATGACGACAGGGACCTCTGGAAACACCATATATTTT.

The chain carries TRBV10-3 and TRBJ2-7; 9 bases agree with TRBD1. The CDR3 loop spans 15 amino acids. The ends lost 0 bases at V and 5 bases at J; junction bases unmatched: 5. Germline values: CDR1 ENHRY, CDR2 SYGVKD. The CDR3 here is CAISESGQGVDEQYF. The CDR3 DNA reads as TGTGCCATCAGTGAGTCGGGACAGGGTGTTGACGAGCAGTACTTC.

This clone was recorded once. This chain uses TRBV19 with TRBJ2-5, with 14 bases that match TRBD2. Germline assignment: CDR1 LNHDA and CDR2 SQIVND (reference sequence). The V segment lost 0 bases and the J segment 5 bases; nucleotides outside the gene matches: 5. This CDR3 spans 17 amino acids. The CDR3 region has the DNA TGTGCCAGTAGTATAGAAACCGGGACTAGCGGGAGTGAGACCCAGTACTTC. This encodes CASSIETGTSGSETQYF.

The chain has TRBV6-5 and TRBJ2-1, with 8 nucleotides matching TRBD2. The CDR3 is 15 amino acids. Germline V CDR1 and CDR2: MNHEY, SVGAGI. V gave up 7 bases and J gave up 7 bases; unmatched junction bases: 12. In nucleotides, the CDR3 is TGTGCCAGCAATCCAAGGGAGCGGGGGCTGAATGAGCAGTTCTTC. Amino acids: CASNPRERGLNEQFF.

The chain recombines TRBV7-2 with TRBJ2-1; 13 bases align to TRBD2. The J segment lost 7 bases and the V segment lost 3 bases, leaving 3 bases of the junction unmatched. In germline, CDR1 is SGHTA, CDR2 FQGNSA. The CDR3 length is 15 residues. The CDR3 nucleotides read TGTGCCAGCAGCTTGGGACTAGCGGGAATTAATGAGCAGTTCTTC. Encoded protein: CASSLGLAGINEQFF.

The gene calls are TRBV24-1 and TRBJ2-3; 8 bases are shared with TRBD1. CDR1 is KGHDR and CDR2 is SFDVKD in the germline V gene. V was pared by 6 bases and J by 4 bases, with 5 bases of the junction left unmatched. The CDR3 runs 14 residues. The chain's CDR3 is CATSQGAAADTQYF. CDR3 nucleotides: TGTGCCACCAGTCAGGGGGCCGCCGCAGATACGCAGTATTTT.

The rearrangement joins TRBV7-8 to TRBJ1-2; the D is unclear. Germline loops: CDR1 SGHVS, CDR2 FQNEAQ. This CDR3 has 17 residues. Trimming left V 2 bases short and J 2 bases short, with 18 bases between. CDR3 DNA: TGTGCCAGCAGCTTATATCCAGGCCTCATTGGGAACTATGGCTACACCTTC. Its translation: CASSLYPGLIGNYGYTF. The variable domain in full, completed from reference TRBV7-8 and TRBJ1-2, reads GAGVSQSPRYKVAKRGQDVALRCDPISGHVSLFWYQQALGQGPEFLTYFQNEAQLDKSGLPSDRFFAERPEGSVSTLKIQRTQQEDSAVYLCASSLYPGLIGNYGYTFGSGTRLTVV.

The chain uses TRBV4-3 and TRBJ1-4, with 8 bases aligning to TRBD1. Unmatched junction bases numbered 6, after V lost 0 bases and J lost 6 bases. Germline V gene sequence: CDR1 LGHNA, CDR2 YSLEER. This CDR3 has 16 amino acids. The CDR3 nucleotides are TGCGCCAGCAGCCAAGAGCAGGGGGCGTCTGATGAAAAACTGTTTTTT. Its protein is CASSQEQGASDEKLFF.

The chain employs TRBV7-6 and TRBJ2-6, with 8 bases identical to TRBD1. Germline CDR1 and CDR2: SGHVS and FNYEAQ. The CDR3 has 17 amino acids. Germline trimming cut 2 bases from V and 1 base from J; bases unmatched to any gene: 4. The CDR3 region is CASSLLQGASGANVLTF. In nucleotides, the CDR3 is TGTGCCAGCAGCTTATTGCAGGGGGCTTCTGGGGCCAACGTCCTGACTTTC.